The 32 T cell receptor beta chains below were found in one sample sequenced in a study of T cells after yellow fever vaccination. Each CDR3 protein is one row after TCRdb ran MiXCR on the 5' RACE reads. The sample includes roughly 190,000 distinct CDR3 sequences, about 11% of them seen just once. This material consisted of CD8+ T cells sorted from PBMCs, taken 15 days after the yellow fever booster vaccination. These receptors were obtained from a man younger than 35 who received the YFV17D yellow fever vaccine.

This clonotype has only a few counts. This chain uses TRBV5-5 with TRBJ1-5; no clear D gene. CDR3 length: 14 residues. The germline V gene has CDR1 SGHKS and CDR2 YYEKEE (reference sequence). The V gene lost 6 bases and the J gene lost 0 bases, with 10 bases spanning the gap. The CDR3 region is CASKADISNQPQHF. The CDR3 DNA follows: TGTGCCAGCAAAGCGGATATTAGCAATCAGCCCCAGCATTTT.

This clonotype has at least ten counts. The chain uses TRBV9 and TRBJ2-7; 7 bases line up with TRBD1. J gave up 1 base and V 8 bases, and 3 bases lay outside the gene matches. The CDR3 has 12 residues. Germline-derived CDR1 and CDR2 are SGDLS and YYNGEE. CDR3 region: CARQGPSYEQYF. The CDR3 DNA sequence: TGTGCCAGACAGGGGCCTTCCTACGAGCAGTACTTC. Using reference TRBV9 and TRBJ2-7 for the parts outside the CDR3, the full variable domain is DSGVTQTPKHLITATGQRVTLRCSPRSGDLSVYWYQQSLDQGLQFLIQYYNGEERAKGNILERFSAQQFPDLHSELNLSSLELGDSALYFCARQGPSYEQYFGPGTRLTVT.

This clonotype has only a few counts. This chain links TRBV20-1 with TRBJ2-7; D possibly corresponds to TRBD2 (7 bases). The V and J ends lost 3 bases and 6 bases respectively, with 12 bases between them. Per germline, CDR1 DFQATT and CDR2 SNEGSKA (reference sequence). The CDR3 contains 12 residues. CDR3 sequence: CSASWGGLEQYF. The CDR3 DNA reads TGCAGTGCTAGCTGGGGGGGCCTCGAGCAGTACTTC.

The chain has TRBV4-3 and TRBJ2-5; TRBD2 aligns across 13 bases. This CDR3 comprises 18 residues. Trimming removed 3 bases from V and 0 bases from J; junction bases left unmatched: 7. The germline gives CDR1 LGHNA, CDR2 YSLEER. CDR3 in amino acids: CASSHGTSGELYQETQYF. CDR3 nucleotides: TGCGCCAGCAGCCATGGGACTAGCGGGGAACTGTACCAAGAGACCCAGTACTTC.

This sequence joins TRBV29-1 and TRBJ2-5, with TRBD2 as a possible D gene (6 bases). This CDR3 is 15 amino acids long. CDR1 and CDR2 from the germline V gene are SQVTM and ANQGSEA. V was trimmed by 4 bases and J by 5 bases, leaving 20 bases between them. CDR3 sequence: CSVVRVPGVEETQYF. CDR3 in DNA: TGCAGCGTTGTAAGGGTTCCGGGGGTCGAGGAGACCCAGTACTTC.

This clonotype was counted ten times or more. The chain has TRBV27 and TRBJ1-4; unclear D gene. This CDR3 comprises 13 residues. In germline, CDR1 is MNHEY, CDR2 SMNVEV (reference sequence). V lost 4 bases, J lost 6 bases, and 9 bases lay in between. This CDR3 is CASSYGVDEKLFF. As DNA, the CDR3 is TGTGCCAGCAGTTATGGGGTAGATGAAAAACTGTTTTTT.

This chain joins TRBV3-1 and TRBJ2-3, with 9 bases aligning to TRBD2. This CDR3 is built from 18 residues. Germline loops: CDR1 LGHDT, CDR2 YNNKEL (reference sequence). V trimming: 4 bases; J trimming: 3 bases; junction bases outside the gene matches: 14. The CDR3 spells CASSPVRVGLARTDTQYF. The CDR3 DNA sequence: TGTGCCAGCAGCCCAGTGAGAGTGGGACTAGCTAGGACAGATACGCAGTATTTT.

This clonotype was recorded a few times. V is TRBV12-3 or TRBV12-4 and J is TRBJ1-5; 10 bases are shared with TRBD1. The CDR3 is 17 amino acids. The V segment lost 3 bases and the J segment 7 bases; nucleotides outside the gene matches: 12. The CDR3 region is CASSFQMDRGFWQPQHF. The CDR3 bases are TGTGCCAGCAGTTTCCAAATGGACAGGGGGTTTTGGCAGCCCCAGCATTTT.

The genes are TRBV4-1 and TRBJ2-3; 9 bases line up with TRBD1. After removal of 5 bases from V and 4 bases from J, the junction contained 10 bases not matched to a gene. The CDR3 loop spans 16 amino acids. The germline V gene encodes CDR1 MGHRA and CDR2 YSYEKL. As DNA, the CDR3 is TGCGCCAGCAGCTACGTACAGGGGGCGGAGGCAGATACGCAGTATTTT. Its protein product is CASSYVQGAEADTQYF.

The chain's CDR3 is CASSLQGATDTQYF. In nucleotides, the CDR3 is TGTGCCAGCAGTTTACAGGGGGCGACAGATACGCAGTATTTT. The chain carries TRBV12-3 or TRBV12-4 and TRBJ2-3; 8 bases map to TRBD1. This CDR3 region has 14 residues. Unmatched junction bases numbered 1, after V lost 2 bases and J lost 3 bases.

The genes are TRBV15 and TRBJ2-3; D remains ambiguous. V was clipped by 0 bases and J by 0 bases, with 10 bases between them. The CDR3 has 16 residues. From germline, CDR1 is LNHNV and CDR2 YYDKDF (reference sequence). CDR3: CATSREKGSSTDTQYF. The CDR3 region has the DNA TGTGCCACCAGCAGAGAGAAGGGTTCTAGCACAGATACGCAGTATTTT.

This clonotype occurred a few times. The chain uses TRBV29-1 and TRBJ2-1, with 11 nucleotides matching TRBD2. This CDR3 has 14 residues. The J segment lost 8 bases and the V segment lost 4 bases, leaving 7 bases of the junction unmatched. From germline, CDR1 is SQVTM and CDR2 ANQGSEA. This CDR3 reads CSVVSGGARDEQFF. DNA of the CDR3: TGCAGCGTTGTTAGCGGGGGGGCCAGAGATGAGCAGTTCTTC.

This chain uses TRBV4-3 with TRBJ2-3; D is unclear. Germline CDR1 and CDR2: LGHNA and YSLEER. This CDR3 comprises 15 residues. The V end lost 0 bases, the J end lost 6 bases, and 13 bases lay between the germline ends. CDR3 sequence: CASSQEAATEDTQYF. CDR3 in DNA: TGCGCCAGCAGCCAAGAGGCAGCCACTGAGGATACGCAGTATTTT.

The chain recombines TRBV14 with TRBJ2-7; D is unresolved. Germline V gene sequence: CDR1 SGHDN, CDR2 FVKESK. Trimming left V 2 bases short and J 7 bases short, with 9 bases between. The CDR3 is 12 amino acids. The CDR3 region is CASSQSGKEQYV. The CDR3 bases are TGTGCCAGCAGCCAATCTGGGAAAGAGCAGTACGTC.

This clonotype was counted at least ten times. The V call is TRBV27, the J call TRBJ1-1; TRBD1 is a possible D gene (5 bases). The CDR3 sequence is 13 residues long. Germline values: CDR1 MNHEY, CDR2 SMNVEV (reference sequence). V was pared by 3 bases and J by 4 bases, with 9 bases between. This CDR3 is CASSFQGGTEAFF. CDR3 sequence (DNA): TGTGCCAGCAGTTTCCAGGGAGGCACTGAAGCTTTCTTT.

This clonotype was seen a handful of times. The V gene is TRBV4-3, the J gene TRBJ1-1; D may be TRBD1 (5 bases). CDR1 and CDR2 (germline): LGHNA, YSLEER. V was pared by 1 base and J by 4 bases, with 16 bases between. There are 16 residues in the CDR3. CDR3 DNA: TGCGCCAGCAGCCAAGGCGGGGCGGGCGGGGCCACTGAAGCTTTCTTT. Its translation: CASSQGGAGGATEAFF.

This rearrangement joins TRBV12-3 or TRBV12-4 to TRBJ2-4; D unclear. V gave up 8 bases and J gave up 1 base, with 12 bases separating them. CDR3 size: 14 residues. CDR3 loop: CASLPLLAKNIQYF. CDR3 nucleotide sequence: TGTGCCAGCCTCCCCCTTCTGGCCAAAAACATTCAGTACTTC.

This clonotype was seen many times. The rearrangement uses TRBV7-2 and TRBJ2-3; no firm D call. Germline CDR1 SGHTA, CDR2 FQGNSA. There are 14 residues in the CDR3. Deletions cut 9 bases from V and 1 base from J, with 14 bases between. CDR3 sequence reads: CARLNGYGTDTQYF. CDR3 coding DNA: TGTGCCAGGTTGAACGGATACGGCACAGATACGCAGTATTTT. The variable domain in full, with the rest retrieved from reference TRBV7-2 and TRBJ2-3, is GAGVSQSPSNKVTEKGKDVELRCDPISGHTALYWYRQSLGQGLEFLIYFQGNSAPDKSGLPSDRFSAERTGGSVSTLTIQRTQQEDSAVYLCARLNGYGTDTQYFGPGTRLTVL.

This clonotype was detected many times. V usage is TRBV4-1 and J usage is TRBJ2-3; a possible D gene is TRBD2 (6 bases). The CDR3 sequence is 18 residues long. Germline-derived CDR1 and CDR2 are MGHRA and YSYEKL. Trimming removed 2 bases from V and 1 base from J, with 19 bases in between. CDR3 loop: CASSQYQRAGGGTDTQYF. CDR3 nucleotides: TGCGCCAGCAGCCAATACCAGAGGGCAGGCGGGGGCACAGATACGCAGTATTTT.

This clonotype has just a few counts. The rearrangement joins TRBV3-1 to TRBJ2-5, with TRBD2 matching over 10 bases. The V and J ends lost 5 bases and 7 bases, in that order; junction bases with no gene match: 10. The CDR3 runs to 15 residues. Germline V gene data show CDR1 as LGHDT and CDR2 as YNNKEL (reference sequence). DNA of the CDR3: TGTGCCAGCAGCGTACTAGCGGGGCCCTTAGGGACCCAGTACTTC. Encoded protein: CASSVLAGPLGTQYF.

The chain uses TRBV12-3 or TRBV12-4 and TRBJ1-3; D remains unclear. V was cut by 2 bases and J by 1 base, with 6 bases left in between. The CDR3 loop spans 14 amino acids. In nucleotides, the CDR3 is TGTGCCAGCAGTTTAAGGGCTTCTGGAAACACCATATATTTT. It yields the protein CASSLRASGNTIYF.

This clonotype has only a few counts. The V call is TRBV12-3 or TRBV12-4, the J call TRBJ1-1; 7 bases fit TRBD1. This CDR3 has 15 amino acids. The V segment lost 6 bases and the J segment 0 bases; nucleotides outside the gene matches: 7. The CDR3 here is CASRGRGQMNTEAFF. The CDR3 DNA is TGTGCCAGCAGGGGAAGGGGACAGATGAACACTGAAGCTTTCTTT.

In its sample, this clonotype was seen a few times. V gene TRBV7-9 combines with J gene TRBJ1-4; D might be TRBD1 (5 bases). The germline gives CDR1 SEHNR, CDR2 FQNEAQ (reference sequence). CDR3 size: 14 residues. Trimming took off 3 bases at V and 5 bases at J, with 10 bases between the two ends. CDR3 in DNA: TGTGCCAGCAGCTTGCTGGGGACGAATGAAAAACTGTTTTTT. Translated, it gives CASSLLGTNEKLFF. Supplemented by reference TRBV7-9 and TRBJ1-4, the full variable domain reads DTGVSQNPRHKITKRGQNVTFRCDPISEHNRLYWYRQTLGQGPEFLTYFQNEAQLEKSRLLSDRFSAERPKGSFSTLEIQRTEQGDSAMYLCASSLLGTNEKLFFGSGTQLSVL.

The chain joins TRBV10-2 to TRBJ2-1; D may be TRBD1 or TRBD2 (5 bases each). CDR3 size: 15 residues. Looked up from germline, CDR1 is WSHSY and CDR2 is SAAADI. V was clipped by 6 bases and J by 8 bases, with 20 bases between them. For the CDR3, the DNA is TGCGCCAGCAGGGGATTTGAGGGGCCGCGGGATGAGCAGTTCTTC. This encodes CASRGFEGPRDEQFF.

This rearrangement joins TRBV11-2 to TRBJ2-5; the match to TRBD1 covers 7 bases. CDR1 is SGHAT and CDR2 is FQNNGV in the germline V gene. There are 14 residues in the CDR3. Germline trimming cut 5 bases from V and 4 bases from J; bases unmatched to any gene: 7. The CDR3 is CASSQPTGRETQYF. CDR3 coding DNA: TGTGCCAGCAGCCAACCGACAGGGCGAGAGACCCAGTACTTC.

V and J are TRBV29-1 and TRBJ1-2; TRBD1 matches at 9 bases. CDR1 and CDR2 from the germline V gene are SQVTM and ANQGSEA. This CDR3 contains 13 residues. J lost 6 bases, V lost 7 bases, and 9 bases had no gene match. The CDR3: CSGTGGSVDGYTF. CDR3 coding DNA: TGCAGCGGCACAGGGGGCTCGGTTGATGGCTACACCTTC.

A few counts support this clonotype. The V and J genes are TRBV6-6 and TRBJ2-7, with D maybe TRBD1 (5 bases). The V gene lost 8 bases and the J gene lost 6 bases, with 8 bases spanning the gap. Germline V gene data show CDR1 as MNHNY and CDR2 as SVGAGI (reference sequence). The CDR3 runs 10 residues. In DNA, the CDR3 is TGTGCCAGCGTTAGGGGCGAGCAGTACGTC. Translating gives CASVRGEQYV.

The chain combines TRBV6-5 with TRBJ1-2, with a possible D match to TRBD1 (5 bases). This CDR3 has 16 residues. The germline V and J ends were trimmed by 4 bases and 1 base, with 16 bases remaining between them. Germline assignment: CDR1 MNHEY and CDR2 SVGAGI. For the CDR3, the DNA is TGTGCCAGCAGTTCCGTCCCGGGACCCAATAACTATGGCTACACCTTC. It yields the protein CASSSVPGPNNYGYTF.

The chain carries TRBV13 and TRBJ2-1; TRBD2 matches 8 bases. V was pared by 5 bases and J by 4 bases, with 7 bases of the junction left unmatched. The CDR3 has 15 residues. The germline CDR1 and CDR2 sequences are PRHDT and FYEKMQ (reference sequence). The CDR3 is CASSPGTSVYNEQFF. The CDR3 DNA sequence: TGTGCCAGCAGCCCGGGGACTAGTGTTTACAATGAGCAGTTCTTC. The whole variable domain, filled in from reference TRBV13 and TRBJ2-1, reads AAGVIQSPRHLIKEKRETATLKCYPIPRHDTVYWYQQGPGQDPQFLISFYEKMQSDKGSIPDRFSAQQFSDYHSELNMSSLELGDSALYFCASSPGTSVYNEQFFGPGTRLTVL.

The V and J genes are TRBV19 and TRBJ2-2; D tentatively reads TRBD1 or TRBD2 (7 bases each). The germline CDR1 and CDR2 sequences are LNHDA and SQIVND (reference sequence). This CDR3 is built from 16 residues. V lost 7 bases, J lost 5 bases, and 20 bases lay in between. The CDR3: CASNPRGGGLTGELFF. Written as DNA, the CDR3 is TGTGCCAGTAACCCCCGGGGAGGGGGCCTTACCGGGGAGCTGTTTTTT. The full variable domain, its missing parts supplied by reference TRBV19 and TRBJ2-2, is DGGITQSPKYLFRKEGQNVTLSCEQNLNHDAMYWYRQDPGQGLRLIYYSQIVNDFQKGDIAEGYSVSREKKESFPLTVTSAQKNPTAFYLCASNPRGGGLTGELFFGEGSRLTVL.

This clonotype has only a few counts. The chain links TRBV25-1 to TRBJ1-2; 7 bases map to TRBD1. Germline lookup yields CDR1 MGHDK and CDR2 SYGVNS. The CDR3 extends over 16 amino acids. Trimming removed 4 bases from V and 3 bases from J; junction bases left unmatched: 11. The CDR3 DNA sequence: TGTGCCAGCAGTGGCTACAAGACAGGGAGTGACTATGGCTACACCTTC. Encoded protein: CASSGYKTGSDYGYTF.

This clonotype occurred a few times. J is TRBJ2-3 and V is TRBV12-5; tentatively, D is TRBD1 (6 bases). V gave up 1 base and J gave up 5 bases, with 19 bases separating them. This CDR3 has 17 residues. The V gene's germline CDR1 is LGHNT and CDR2 FRNRAP. This chain's CDR3 is CASGLGQDPNWVDTQYF. The CDR3 nucleotides are TGTGCTAGTGGTTTGGGACAGGACCCCAATTGGGTAGATACGCAGTATTTT. The variable domain in full, completed from reference TRBV12-5 and TRBJ2-3, reads DARVTQTPRHKVTEMGQEVTMRCQPILGHNTVFWYRQTMMQGLELLAYFRNRAPLDDSGMPKDRFSAEMPDATLATLKIQPSEPRDSAVYFCASGLGQDPNWVDTQYFGPGTRLTVL.